This TCR beta chain derives from a study of T cell changes during pregnancy in multiple sclerosis. Clones were read by immunoSEQ multiplex PCR, and TCRdb kept only the in-frame ones, dropping some. The sample carries about 50,000 clones, 80% to 95% recorded once. The clonotype comes from a female donor with multiple sclerosis, enrolled in a pregnancy study. The material was CD4+ T cells from peripheral blood mononuclear cells, obtained after pregnancy.

The CDR3 DNA sequence: TGCGCCAGCGGACACGGGGCGGGACCAGATACGCAGTATTTT. It yields the protein CASGHGAGPDTQYF. The chain links TRBV5-1 to TRBJ2-3; D may be TRBD2 (6 bases). The germline CDR1 and CDR2 sequences are SGHRS and YFSETQ. The length of the CDR3 is 14 residues. The ends were cut back, 7 bases at V and 4 bases at J, with 16 bases in the middle.